The 22 T cell receptor beta chains presented below share a single source sample, sequenced in a study of shared clonotypes between healthy human individuals. Assay: immunoSEQ multiplex PCR; the TCRdb copy retains only in-frame clones and omits some. This table holds a few million clones, 90% to 95% found once. Sequencing was carried out using naive CD4+ T cells sorted from blood. Specified subset: CD45RA+ positively selected. These TCRs come from a man younger than 30 in good health.

The chain has TRBV7-2 and TRBJ1-2, with D possibly TRBD1 on 6 matching bases. Germline V lookup: CDR1 SGHTA, CDR2 FQGNSA. Trimming stripped 6 bases from V and 4 bases from J, with 21 bases between. CDR3 size: 16 residues. CDR3 in amino acids: CASRVPGAGGLYGYTF. The CDR3 nucleotides read TGTGCCAGCAGGGTCCCCGGGGCGGGGGGCCTCTATGGCTACACCTTC.

V and J are TRBV18 and TRBJ1-4, with TRBD1 matching over 7 bases. CDR3 length: 14 residues. Germline CDR1 KGHSH, CDR2 LQKENI. Trimming removed 4 bases from V and 5 bases from J; junction bases left unmatched: 4. The CDR3 sequence is CASSRDRLNEKLFF. For the CDR3, the DNA is TGTGCCAGCTCACGGGACAGATTGAATGAAAAACTGTTTTTT.

The chain is built from TRBV7-9 and TRBJ2-7; 7 bases agree with TRBD1. The length of the CDR3 is 14 residues. Germline V lookup: CDR1 SEHNR, CDR2 FQNEAQ (reference sequence). The trim removed 5 bases at V and 5 bases at J, leaving 9 bases unmatched. CDR3: CASSRTEGANEQYF. The CDR3 DNA reads as TGTGCCAGCAGCCGTACCGAGGGGGCCAACGAGCAGTACTTC. The full variable domain, rest sourced from reference TRBV7-9 and TRBJ2-7, is DTGVSQNPRHKITKRGQNVTFRCDPISEHNRLYWYRQTLGQGPEFLTYFQNEAQLEKSRLLSDRFSAERPKGSFSTLEIQRTEQGDSAMYLCASSRTEGANEQYFGPGTRLTVT.

The V and J genes are TRBV10-3 and TRBJ2-7; the match to TRBD2 covers 10 bases. The CDR3 covers 14 residues. The V gene's germline CDR1 is ENHRY and CDR2 SYGVKD. Unmatched junction bases numbered 7, after V lost 6 bases and J lost 5 bases. CDR3 DNA: TGTGCCATCAGCGAAAGCGGGAGGGAAAACGAGCAGTACTTC. Protein sequence: CAISESGRENEQYF.

Note on this clone: Other DNA sequences from this sample encode an identical CDR3 as well. J is TRBJ1-4 and V is TRBV5-1; 9 nucleotides match TRBD1. The CDR3 covers 14 residues. Germline loops: CDR1 SGHRS, CDR2 YFSETQ. The J segment lost 4 bases and the V segment lost 7 bases, leaving 5 bases of the junction unmatched. The CDR3 DNA sequence: TGCGCCAGCTCGACGGGACAGGGTAATGAAAAACTGTTTTTT. It encodes CASSTGQGNEKLFF.

This clone was seen a few times. The rearrangement uses TRBV6-5 and TRBJ1-2; a possible D gene is TRBD1 (6 bases). Germline V gene sequence: CDR1 MNHEY, CDR2 SVGAGI. V lost 7 bases to trimming and J lost 8 bases, with 17 bases between them. CDR3 length: 13 residues. The CDR3 protein is CASTRRGAHGYTF. CDR3 coding DNA: TGTGCCAGCACCAGGAGGGGGGCCCACGGCTACACCTTC.

Turning to this clone: Distinct nucleotide sequences in the sample also encode this CDR3. This rearrangement joins TRBV6-1 to TRBJ1-5, with D perhaps TRBD1 (5 bases). Germline V gene lookup returns CDR1 MNHNS and CDR2 SASEGT. The CDR3 has 13 amino acids. The germline V and J ends were trimmed by 3 bases and 2 bases, with 5 bases remaining between them. This CDR3 is CASSDRGNQPQHF. CDR3 coding DNA: TGTGCCAGCAGTGACAGGGGCAATCAGCCCCAGCATTTT.

The CDR3 loop is CASSPLSGTQNEQFF. For the CDR3, the DNA is TGCGCCAGCAGCCCCTTAAGCGGGACCCAGAATGAGCAGTTCTTC. The gene calls are TRBV5-1 and TRBJ2-1; TRBD2 matches at 7 bases. The germline gives CDR1 SGHRS, CDR2 YFSETQ. Losses at the gene ends were 4 bases for V and 7 bases for J; bases not matched to a gene: 11. CDR3 size: 15 residues. Full variable domain (remainder filled in from reference TRBV5-1 and TRBJ2-1): KAGVTQTPRYLIKTRGQQVTLSCSPISGHRSVSWYQQTPGQGLQFLFEYFSETQRNKGNFPGRFSGRQFSNSRSEMNVSTLELGDSALYLCASSPLSGTQNEQFFGPGTRLTVL.

The chain carries TRBV2 and TRBJ1-6; 9 bases line up with TRBD1. V was clipped by 8 bases and J by 7 bases; unmatched bases: 3. The CDR3 is 13 residues long. Germline assignment: CDR1 SNHLY and CDR2 FYNNEI. This CDR3 is CASGQGLNSPLHF. The CDR3 nucleotides are TGTGCCAGCGGACAGGGGTTAAATTCACCCCTCCACTTT. The whole variable domain, remainder taken from reference TRBV2 and TRBJ1-6, is EPEVTQTPSHQVTQMGQEVILRCVPISNHLYFYWYRQILGQKVEFLVSFYNNEISEKSEIFDDQFSVERPDGSNFTLKIRSTKLEDSAMYFCASGQGLNSPLHFGNGTRLTVT.

V usage is TRBV18 and J usage is TRBJ1-3; D call uncertain. Looked up from germline, CDR1 is KGHSH and CDR2 is LQKENI. CDR3 length equals 15 residues. V was shortened by 3 bases and J by 0 bases, with 9 bases between the two germline ends. In DNA form, the CDR3 reads TGTGCCAGCTCACCGTTACCGGACTCTGGAAACACCATATATTTT. It yields the protein CASSPLPDSGNTIYF.

The chain uses TRBV9 and TRBJ2-6, with TRBD1 matching 9 bases. CDR3 size: 17 residues. In germline, CDR1 is SGDLS, CDR2 YYNGEE. J lost 0 bases, V lost 2 bases, and 3 bases had no gene match. The CDR3 sequence: CASSVGQGRSGANVLTF. CDR3 DNA sequence: TGTGCCAGCAGCGTTGGACAGGGGCGCTCTGGGGCCAACGTCCTGACTTTC.

This clone came up a few times. The V call is TRBV5-1, the J call TRBJ1-2, with unresolved D. V lost 4 bases and J lost 4, with 14 bases in between. Looked up from germline, CDR1 is SGHRS and CDR2 is YFSETQ. The CDR3 is 14 amino acids. In DNA, the CDR3 is TGCGCCAGCAGCCCGAGGACGGTGGGCTATGGCTACACCTTC. Protein sequence: CASSPRTVGYGYTF.

The chain employs TRBV5-5 and TRBJ2-5, with D perhaps matching TRBD1 (6 bases). The V end was cut by 5 bases, the J end by 5 bases, with 13 bases between. CDR3 length equals 13 residues. Per germline, CDR1 SGHKS and CDR2 YYEKEE (reference sequence). This CDR3 reads CASSYAGDETQYF. The CDR3, as DNA: TGTGCCAGCAGTTACGCAGGGGACGAGACCCAGTACTTC.

This clone was picked up one time. The chain uses TRBV7-2 and TRBJ2-3; a possible D gene is TRBD2 (5 bases). CDR1 SGHTA and CDR2 FQGNSA come from the germline V gene. CDR3 length equals 15 residues. Deletions cut 1 base from V and 5 bases from J, with 13 bases between. The CDR3 DNA reads TGTGCCAGCAGCTTAGGGACTCCCGGGGTAGATACGCAGTATTTT. It specifies CASSLGTPGVDTQYF.

The genes are TRBV19 and TRBJ2-7; D is perhaps TRBD1 or TRBD2 (5 bases each). This CDR3 is built from 13 residues. Per the germline V gene, CDR1 is LNHDA and CDR2 is SQIVND (reference sequence). V was shortened by 11 bases and J by 6 bases, with 20 bases between the two germline ends. The CDR3 loop reads CASSPGRNAEQYF. The CDR3 coding sequence is TGTGCCTCCTCTCCGGGACGGAACGCCGAGCAGTACTTC.

The CDR3 region has the DNA TGTGCCACCAGCAGAGGCAGCGGGAGTATCCGCGACACCGGGGAGCTGTTTTTT. Protein: CATSRGSGSIRDTGELFF. J is TRBJ2-2 and V is TRBV15; 8 nucleotides align to TRBD2. Germline CDR1 LNHNV, CDR2 YYDKDF (reference sequence). The CDR3 is 18 residues long. V shed 1 base, J shed 3 bases, and the junction held 10 bases outside the gene matches.

CDR3 in DNA: TGCGCCAGCAGCCGTATAGCTGGGGGCATCTACAATGAGCAGTTCTTC. Protein: CASSRIAGGIYNEQFF. This chain connects TRBV5-1 to TRBJ2-1, with D possibly TRBD1 on 6 matching bases. This CDR3 region has 16 residues. V was clipped by 4 bases and J by 3 bases, with 17 bases between them. Germline V gene data show CDR1 as SGHRS and CDR2 as YFSETQ.

Only a few counts were recorded for this clone. Other DNA sequences from this sample encode an identical CDR3 as well. This sequence joins TRBV18 and TRBJ1-5; D ambiguous. This CDR3 is built from 14 residues. V lost 1 base and J lost 1, with 5 bases in between. CDR1 and CDR2 (germline): KGHSH, LQKENI. In DNA form, the CDR3 reads TGTGCCAGCTCACCACAGGGAAGCAATCAGCCCCAGCATTTT. Encoded protein: CASSPQGSNQPQHF.

The chain carries TRBV27 and TRBJ2-7; 9 bases map to TRBD2. Germline CDR1 reads MNHEY; CDR2 reads SMNVEV (reference sequence). This CDR3 has 15 residues. With 0 bases clipped from V and 2 bases from J, the junction kept 2 bases outside the gene matches. CDR3 in DNA: TGTGCCAGCAGTTTATCAGGCGGGGGGGCCTACGAGCAGTACTTC. Protein product: CASSLSGGGAYEQYF.

The CDR3 is CASGGFTTDTQYF. CDR3 DNA: TGTGCCAGTGGGGGTTTTACCACAGATACGCAGTATTTT. The rearrangement joins TRBV19 to TRBJ2-3; TRBD1 or TRBD2 may be the D gene (5 bases each). CDR3 size: 13 residues. The V gene lost 8 bases and the J gene lost 2 bases, with 11 bases spanning the gap. Germline CDR1 and CDR2: LNHDA and SQIVND (reference sequence).

The chain employs TRBV18 and TRBJ2-7; 7 bases match TRBD1. The junction had 17 bases not matched to a gene; V was cut back by 6 bases and J by 9 bases. Germline CDR1 reads KGHSH; CDR2 reads LQKENI. This CDR3 is built from 15 residues. CDR3 region: CASSFDRVVLIGQYF. CDR3 DNA: TGTGCCAGCTCTTTCGACAGGGTTGTTCTCATCGGGCAGTACTTC. Supplemented by reference TRBV18 and TRBJ2-7, the full variable domain reads NAGVMQNPRHLVRRRGQEARLRCSPMKGHSHVYWYRQLPEEGLKFMVYLQKENIIDESGMPKERFSAEFPKEGPSILRIQQVVRGDSAAYFCASSFDRVVLIGQYFGPGTRLTVT.

About this clone: Other DNA sequences of this sample code for an identical CDR3. The chain uses TRBV15 and TRBJ1-4; no clear D gene. Trimming cost V 3 bases and J 1 base, with 9 bases left between them. The V gene's germline CDR1 is LNHNV and CDR2 YYDKDF (reference sequence). The length of the CDR3 is 15 residues. For the CDR3, the DNA is TGTGCCACCAGCAGGGACCGGGGAACTAATGAAAAACTGTTTTTT. Translating gives CATSRDRGTNEKLFF.